This TCR beta chain was identified in a study of CD8 T cells in ankylosing spondylitis. Study-wide results and caveats: Ankylosing spondylitis blood seemed to carry a telltale TCR beta motif made of seven or eight highly homologous variants. The authors found the disease-linked clones to be CD8+ and relatively rare in peripheral blood. Earlier literature documents some of the motif variants in reactive arthritis synovial fluid and blood. From matched ankylosing spondylitis synovial fluid, disease-linked clones were reportedly recovered at significantly enriched levels.

Germline V gene data show CDR1 as DFQATT and CDR2 as SNEGSKA (reference sequence). The CDR3 totals 12 residues. V shed 6 bases and J 4 bases; nucleotides not matched to a gene: 2. A remark on this clonotype: Its specificity is not known.

Generation of TCR beta libraries employed quantitative 5'-RACE incorporating molecular barcodes. From the 5' RACE reads, TCRdb called clonotypes with MiXCR, one entry per CDR3 protein. The sample holds about 450,000 distinct CDR3 sequences, about 24% seen once. Sequencing was carried out using blood, either unsorted or a sorted T cell fraction (not recorded which). The chain is built from TRBV20-1 and TRBJ2-1; 8 positions agree with TRBD2. The clonotype comes from a male donor with ankylosing spondylitis. The CDR3 nucleotides read TGCAGTGCCGGGGGGGGATACAATGAGCAGTTCTTC. Translated, it gives CSAGGGYNEQFF.